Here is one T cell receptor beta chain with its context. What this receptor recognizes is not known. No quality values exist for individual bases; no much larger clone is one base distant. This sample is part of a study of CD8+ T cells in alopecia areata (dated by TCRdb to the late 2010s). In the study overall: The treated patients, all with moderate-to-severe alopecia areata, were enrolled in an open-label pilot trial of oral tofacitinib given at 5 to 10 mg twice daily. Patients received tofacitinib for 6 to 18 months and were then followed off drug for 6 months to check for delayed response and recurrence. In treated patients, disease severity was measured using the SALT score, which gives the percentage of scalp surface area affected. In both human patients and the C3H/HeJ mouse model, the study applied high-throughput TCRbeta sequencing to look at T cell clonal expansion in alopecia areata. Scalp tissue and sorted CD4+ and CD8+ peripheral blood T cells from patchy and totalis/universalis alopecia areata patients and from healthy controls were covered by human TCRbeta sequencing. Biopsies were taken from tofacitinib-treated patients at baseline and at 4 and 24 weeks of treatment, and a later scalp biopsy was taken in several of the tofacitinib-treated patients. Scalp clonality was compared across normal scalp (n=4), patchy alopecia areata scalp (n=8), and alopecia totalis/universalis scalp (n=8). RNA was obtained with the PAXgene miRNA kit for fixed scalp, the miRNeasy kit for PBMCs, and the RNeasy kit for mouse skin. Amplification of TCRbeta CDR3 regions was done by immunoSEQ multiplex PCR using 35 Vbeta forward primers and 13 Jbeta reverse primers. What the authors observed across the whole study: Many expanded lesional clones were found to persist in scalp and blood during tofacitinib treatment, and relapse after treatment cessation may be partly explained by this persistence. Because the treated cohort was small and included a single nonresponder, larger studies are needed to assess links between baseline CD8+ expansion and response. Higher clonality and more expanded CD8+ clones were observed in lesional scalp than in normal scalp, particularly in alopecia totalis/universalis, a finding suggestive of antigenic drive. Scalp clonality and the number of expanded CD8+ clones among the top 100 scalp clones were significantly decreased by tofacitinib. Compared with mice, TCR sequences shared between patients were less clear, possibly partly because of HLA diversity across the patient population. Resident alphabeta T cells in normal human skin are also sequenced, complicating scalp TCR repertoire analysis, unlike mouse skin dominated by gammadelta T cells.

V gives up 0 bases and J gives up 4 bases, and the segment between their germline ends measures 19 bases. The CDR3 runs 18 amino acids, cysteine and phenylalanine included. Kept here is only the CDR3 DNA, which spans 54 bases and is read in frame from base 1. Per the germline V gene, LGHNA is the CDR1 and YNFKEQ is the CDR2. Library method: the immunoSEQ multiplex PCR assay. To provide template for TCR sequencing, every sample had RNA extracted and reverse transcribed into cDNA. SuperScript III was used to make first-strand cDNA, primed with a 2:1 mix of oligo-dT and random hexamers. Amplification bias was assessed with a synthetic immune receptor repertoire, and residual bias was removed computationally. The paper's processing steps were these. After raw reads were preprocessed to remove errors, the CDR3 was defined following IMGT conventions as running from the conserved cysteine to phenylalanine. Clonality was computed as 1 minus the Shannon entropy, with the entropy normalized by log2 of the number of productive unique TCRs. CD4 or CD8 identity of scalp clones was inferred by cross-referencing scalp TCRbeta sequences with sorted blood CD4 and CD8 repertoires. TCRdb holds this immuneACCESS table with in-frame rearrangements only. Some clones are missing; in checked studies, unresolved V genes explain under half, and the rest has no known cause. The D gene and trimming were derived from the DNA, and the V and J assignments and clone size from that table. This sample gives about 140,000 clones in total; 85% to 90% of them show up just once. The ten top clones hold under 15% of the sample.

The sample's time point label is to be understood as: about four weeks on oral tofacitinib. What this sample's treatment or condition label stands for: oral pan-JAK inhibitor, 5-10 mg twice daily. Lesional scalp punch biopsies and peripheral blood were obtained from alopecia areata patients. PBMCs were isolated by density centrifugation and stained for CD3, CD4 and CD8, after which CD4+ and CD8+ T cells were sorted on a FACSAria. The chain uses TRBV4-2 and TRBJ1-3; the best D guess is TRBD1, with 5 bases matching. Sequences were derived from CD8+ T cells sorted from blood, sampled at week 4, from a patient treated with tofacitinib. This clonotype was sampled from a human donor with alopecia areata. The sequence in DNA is TGTGCCAGCAGCCAAGATAGGAGGGGACTGGGCGGGGGAAACACCATATATTTT. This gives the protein CASSQDRRGLGGGNTIYF.